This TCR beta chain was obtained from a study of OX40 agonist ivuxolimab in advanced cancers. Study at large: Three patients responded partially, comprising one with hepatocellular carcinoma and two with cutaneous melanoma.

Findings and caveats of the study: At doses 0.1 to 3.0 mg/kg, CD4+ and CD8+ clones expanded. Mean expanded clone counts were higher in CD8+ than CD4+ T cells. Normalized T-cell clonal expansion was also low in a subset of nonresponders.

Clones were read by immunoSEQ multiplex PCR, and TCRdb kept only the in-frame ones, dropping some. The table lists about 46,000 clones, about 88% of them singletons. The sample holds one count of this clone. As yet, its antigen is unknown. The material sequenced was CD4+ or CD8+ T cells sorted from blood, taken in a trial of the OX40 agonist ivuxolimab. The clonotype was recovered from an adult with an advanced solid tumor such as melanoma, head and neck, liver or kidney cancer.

DNA of the CDR3: TGCAGCACTATACTAGCGGTGGGGACAGATACGCAGTATTTT. Translated, it gives CSTILAVGTDTQYF. This chain connects TRBV29-1 to TRBJ2-3; 8 bases line up with TRBD2. Per germline, CDR1 SQVTM and CDR2 ANQGSEA. Losses at the gene ends were 8 bases for V and 3 bases for J; bases not matched to a gene: 10. The CDR3 has 14 residues.